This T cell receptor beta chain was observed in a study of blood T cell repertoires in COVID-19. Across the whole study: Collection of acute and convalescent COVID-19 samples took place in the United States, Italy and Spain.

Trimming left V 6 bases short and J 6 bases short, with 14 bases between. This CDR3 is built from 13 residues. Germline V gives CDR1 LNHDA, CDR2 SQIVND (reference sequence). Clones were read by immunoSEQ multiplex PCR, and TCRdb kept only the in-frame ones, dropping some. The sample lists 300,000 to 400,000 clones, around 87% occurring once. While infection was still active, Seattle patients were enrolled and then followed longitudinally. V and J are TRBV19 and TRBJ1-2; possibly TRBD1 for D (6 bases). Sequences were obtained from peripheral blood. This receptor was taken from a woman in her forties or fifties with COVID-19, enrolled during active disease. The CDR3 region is CASSAGTGHGYTF. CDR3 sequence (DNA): TGTGCCAGTAGCGCTGGCACAGGGCATGGCTACACCTTC.